Following are 15 T cell receptor beta chains from one sample sequenced in a study of T cell responses to AZD1222 COVID-19 vaccine. Only in-frame clones appear in the TCRdb table, and some are missing; sequencing was by immunoSEQ multiplex PCR. The sample carries about 110,000 clones, 87% recorded once. Material: peripheral blood, obtained 28 days after the second AZD1222 dose. All receptors derive from an adult who received the AZD1222 COVID-19 vaccine.

This chain uses TRBV6-6 with TRBJ2-1; TRBD1 agrees at 7 bases. V shed 6 bases, J shed 6 bases, and the junction held 11 bases outside the gene matches. CDR1 and CDR2 from the germline V gene are MNHNY and SVGAGI (reference sequence). The length of the CDR3 is 15 residues. For the CDR3, the DNA is TGTGCCAGCAGCCACGGGACAGAGGGGATCAATGAGCAGTTCTTC. Its protein product is CASSHGTEGINEQFF.

V and J are TRBV18 and TRBJ2-7, with 9 positions matching TRBD1. Germline values: CDR1 KGHSH, CDR2 LQKENI. CDR3 size: 18 residues. The junction had 15 bases not matched to a gene; V was cut back by 3 bases and J by 3 bases. The CDR3 DNA sequence: TGTGCCAGCTCACCCGGAATCCTACAGGGGGCGCGGATCTACGAGCAGTACTTC. This gives the protein CASSPGILQGARIYEQYF.

This chain uses TRBV4-3 with TRBJ1-5; the D is unclear. This CDR3 region has 15 residues. Germline loops: CDR1 LGHNA, CDR2 YSLEER. V was pared by 1 base and J by 7 bases, with 14 bases between. CDR3 DNA sequence: TGCGCCAGCAGCCAAGGCTTGACTTGGGAGCAGCCCCAGCATTTT. As protein: CASSQGLTWEQPQHF.

This sequence joins TRBV5-1 and TRBJ2-7, with a tentative D call TRBD1 (5 bases). With 4 bases removed from V and 5 bases from J, the gap between germline ends came to 13 bases. CDR1 and CDR2 from the germline V gene are SGHRS and YFSETQ. The CDR3 runs 13 residues. The CDR3, as DNA: TGCGCCAGCAGCCCGACGGTCAGGGACGAGCAGTACTTC. As protein: CASSPTVRDEQYF.

The table lists this clone with a few counts. The chain combines TRBV27 with TRBJ1-6; 7 bases are a match to TRBD1. The CDR3 is made up of 16 amino acids. Trimming cost V 5 bases and J 3 bases; bases outside gene matches: 7. The germline CDR1 and CDR2 sequences are MNHEY and SMNVEV (reference sequence). CDR3 sequence (DNA): TGTGCCAGCAGTCTCACGACAGGGTACTATAATTCACCCCTCCACTTT. Its protein is CASSLTTGYYNSPLHF.

The genes are TRBV18 and TRBJ2-1; 8 positions agree with TRBD2. The CDR3 has 15 residues. V lost 3 bases and J lost 5; bases outside the gene matches: 6. Germline lookup yields CDR1 KGHSH and CDR2 LQKENI. For the CDR3, the DNA is TGTGCCAGCTCACCGGGGGGGACTAGAAACAATGAGCAGTTCTTC. Translated, it gives CASSPGGTRNNEQFF.

V gene TRBV28 combines with J gene TRBJ2-2; 12 nucleotides match TRBD2. The CDR3 length is 15 residues. Per germline, CDR1 MDHEN and CDR2 SYDVKM. The junction had 9 bases not matched to a gene; V was cut back by 10 bases and J by 6 bases. CDR3 in amino acids: CATLTSGGFAGELFF. DNA of the CDR3: TGTGCCACCTTGACTAGCGGGGGTTTTGCCGGGGAGCTGTTTTTT. The full variable domain, in which reference TRBV28 and TRBJ2-2 provide the parts outside the CDR3, is DVKVTQSSRYLVKRTGEKVFLECVQDMDHENMFWYRQDPGLGLRLIYFSYDVKMKEKGDIPEGYSVSREKKERFSLILESASTNQTSMYLCATLTSGGFAGELFFGEGSRLTVL.

The chain combines TRBV29-1 with TRBJ1-1; D is uncertain. Germline values: CDR1 SQVTM, CDR2 ANQGSEA. CDR3 length: 12 amino acids. V was cut by 5 bases and J by 6 bases, with 13 bases left in between. The CDR3 DNA sequence: TGCAGCGTTACCAACACCCTTGCTGAAGCTTTCTTT. Its protein is CSVTNTLAEAFF.

This chain joins TRBV9 and TRBJ1-4, with a possible D match to TRBD1 (6 bases). Deletions cut 0 bases from V and 6 bases from J, with 18 bases between. Germline-derived CDR1 and CDR2 are SGDLS and YYNGEE. This CDR3 contains 17 residues. The CDR3 DNA follows: TGTGCCAGCAGCGTAGGCGGGGTACGGAGGGGGGATGAAAAACTGTTTTTT. It translates to CASSVGGVRRGDEKLFF.

The chain combines TRBV15 with TRBJ1-5; 11 nucleotides line up with TRBD1. There are 15 residues in the CDR3. CDR1 LNHNV and CDR2 YYDKDF come from the germline V gene (reference sequence). Trimming took 3 bases from V and 9 from J; bases not matched to a gene: 7. CDR3: CATSRVGQGVLPQHF. The CDR3 DNA follows: TGTGCCACCAGCAGGGTGGGACAGGGGGTATTGCCCCAGCATTTT. Complete variable domain (other parts from reference TRBV15 and TRBJ1-5): DAMVIQNPRYQVTQFGKPVTLSCSQTLNHNVMYWYQQKSSQAPKLLFHYYDKDFNNEADTPDNFQSRRPNTSFCFLDIRSPGLGDTAMYLCATSRVGQGVLPQHFGDGTRLSIL.

The chain links TRBV7-9 to TRBJ1-3; 8 positions agree with TRBD1. Per germline, CDR1 SEHNR and CDR2 FQNEAQ (reference sequence). This CDR3 comprises 16 residues. V lost 5 bases, J lost 4 bases, and 10 bases stayed unmatched. The CDR3 DNA sequence: TGTGCCAGCAGCCCCCAGACAGGGGCAGGGGGAAACACCATATATTTT. Translated, it gives CASSPQTGAGGNTIYF.

The chain has TRBV19 and TRBJ2-1, with D uncertain. CDR3 length: 14 amino acids. V shed 5 bases and J shed 3 bases, with 11 bases lying between them. The V gene's germline CDR1 is LNHDA and CDR2 SQIVND (reference sequence). The CDR3, as DNA: TGTGCCAGTAGTCCCCCTCAAATCTACAATGAGCAGTTCTTC. Encoded protein: CASSPPQIYNEQFF.

The chain employs TRBV12-3 or TRBV12-4 and TRBJ1-6; D gene uncertain. Trimming pared 8 bases from V and 7 bases from J, leaving 12 bases between. CDR3 length: 13 amino acids. CDR3: CASGDTLNSPLHF. The CDR3 DNA follows: TGTGCCAGCGGGGATACACTCAATTCACCCCTCCACTTT.

This clone was counted a few times. Other DNA variants within this sample encode the same CDR3. The J gene is TRBJ2-7, the V gene TRBV5-1, with TRBD2 matching over 13 bases. The J segment lost 4 bases and the V segment lost 4 bases, leaving 5 bases of the junction unmatched. This CDR3 is 15 amino acids long. The germline V gene has CDR1 SGHRS and CDR2 YFSETQ. CDR3 residues: CASSLGLAGVYEQYF. CDR3 DNA: TGCGCCAGCAGCCTTGGACTAGCGGGAGTGTACGAGCAGTACTTC. The full variable domain, completed using reference TRBV5-1 and TRBJ2-7, is KAGVTQTPRYLIKTRGQQVTLSCSPISGHRSVSWYQQTPGQGLQFLFEYFSETQRNKGNFPGRFSGRQFSNSRSEMNVSTLELGDSALYLCASSLGLAGVYEQYFGPGTRLTVT.

This clone has only one observation. This CDR3 reads CASRYGGGSSGNTIYF. In nucleotides, the CDR3 is TGTGCCAGTAGATATGGGGGTGGGAGCTCTGGAAACACCATATATTTT. The genes are TRBV19 and TRBJ1-3, with a possible D match to TRBD1 (5 bases). This CDR3 has 16 amino acids. CDR1 LNHDA and CDR2 SQIVND come from the germline V gene (reference sequence). Trimming shortened V by 6 bases and J by 0 bases, and 15 bases separated the two germline ends. Variable domain in full (rest from reference TRBV19 and TRBJ1-3): DGGITQSPKYLFRKEGQNVTLSCEQNLNHDAMYWYRQDPGQGLRLIYYSQIVNDFQKGDIAEGYSVSREKKESFPLTVTSAQKNPTAFYLCASRYGGGSSGNTIYFGEGSWLTVV.